The rows below give T cell receptor beta chains drawn from one sample of a study of T-cell reconstitution after alpha-beta-depleted transplantation in children. TCRdb processed the PCR reads anew with MiXCR; each CDR3 protein has one entry. The sample records about 580,000 distinct CDR3 sequences, 25% to 30% being singletons. The source was PBMCs, collected before TCRalphabeta/CD19-depleted stem cell transplant. These receptors were taken from a boy younger than two with Wiskott-Aldrich syndrome, due to receive a stem cell transplant. The CDR3 runs from the conserved cysteine through the conserved F or W.

>TRBV29-1|TRBJ2-7
CSVEWGSPYEQYF
>TRBV5-1|TRBJ2-2
CASSLGSTGELFF
>TRBV20-1|TRBJ2-3
CSASGGADTQYF
>TRBV5-1|TRBJ2-7
CASSLDRVTYEQYF
>TRBV5-1|TRBJ2-7
CASSWTSQGEQYF
>TRBV5-1|TRBJ2-1
CASSLAQGLADDNEQFF
>TRBV5-1|TRBJ2-3
CASSLLGLKTDTQYF
>TRBV5-1|TRBJ1-4
CASSLAPTGIGEKLFF
>TRBV10-3|TRBJ1-1
CAISGTDFGAEAFF
>TRBV5-1|TRBJ2-3
CASRTTGGTDTQYF
>TRBV11-2|TRBJ2-2
CASSRRLGNPTNTGELFF
>TRBV5-1|TRBJ2-7
CASSSGTTYEQYF
>TRBV5-1|TRBJ2-7
CASSLAAGGDEQYF
>TRBV6-5|TRBJ2-1
CASSYSADSYNEQFF
>TRBV6-4|TRBJ2-7
CASSREGQGNYEQYF
>TRBV20-1|TRBJ2-7
CSARVGGGEQYF